The 23 T cell receptor beta chains given below trace back to one sample, sequenced in a study of cytomegalovirus exposure and HLA in healthy donors (dated by TCRdb to about 2017). The library came from the immunoSEQ multiplex PCR assay. A mixture of 60 forward primers for TCR Vbeta segments and 13 reverse primers for TCR Jbeta segments was used in the multiplex PCR. TCRdb took over this immuneACCESS table, retaining in-frame rearrangements with V and J assigned. Such tables are incomplete; in checked studies, under half of the missing clones stem from an unresolved V gene, and the remainder is unexplained. In this sample the table shows about 130,000 clones, about 75% of which occur a single time. Around 7% of the sample belongs to the ten largest clones. Input material: PBMCs. The receptors were gathered from a man younger than 45 in good health and CMV-seronegative.

V gene TRBV29-1 combines with J gene TRBJ1-1, with D possibly TRBD1 on 5 matching bases. Trimming cost V 6 bases and J 4 bases, with 21 bases left between them. Germline V gene sequence: CDR1 SQVTM, CDR2 ANQGSEA. There are 15 residues in the CDR3. CDR3 sequence reads: CSVGGTGAGGTEAFF. The CDR3 nucleotides are TGCAGCGTCGGGGGTACGGGTGCTGGCGGCACTGAAGCTTTCTTT.

This clone was picked up one time. The V call is TRBV19, the J call TRBJ2-2, with a weak D call TRBD2 (6 bases). This CDR3 is built from 15 residues. The germline gives CDR1 LNHDA, CDR2 SQIVND (reference sequence). The V and J ends lost 3 bases and 2 bases respectively, with 10 bases between them. As DNA, the CDR3 is TGTGCCAGTAGTATTAGCGGCGCCAACACCGGGGAGCTGTTTTTT. Its protein product is CASSISGANTGELFF.

This clone has a handful of counts. The chain has TRBV6-5 and TRBJ2-3, with D perhaps matching TRBD1 (5 bases). The CDR3 is 14 residues long. Germline values: CDR1 MNHEY, CDR2 SVGAGI. The V and J ends lost 6 bases and 3 bases respectively, with 13 bases between them. Written as DNA, the CDR3 is TGTGCCAGCAGCTCCACCAGGGAAACAGATACGCAGTATTTT. This gives the protein CASSSTRETDTQYF.

This clone was observed a few times. The chain joins TRBV5-4 to TRBJ1-6; TRBD1 agrees at 9 bases. In germline, CDR1 is SGHNT, CDR2 YYREEE (reference sequence). The V gene end was trimmed by 2 bases and the J gene end by 7 bases; junction bases not matched to a gene: 10. The CDR3 is 17 amino acids. CDR3 DNA: TGTGCCAGCAGCTTCTCATTGACAGGGGGAGAGAATTCACCCCTCCACTTT. This gives the protein CASSFSLTGGENSPLHF.

Concerning this clone itself: The junction does not match germline at one end; this may be a read error. The rearrangement joins TRBV13 to TRBJ2-7, with TRBD2 as a possible D gene (5 bases). Germline CDR1 is PRHDT and CDR2 is FYEKMQ (reference sequence). The CDR3 has 16 residues. The CDR3 coding sequence is TGTGCCAACAGCTTAGGCCAGGCGAGGGTAGGCTACGAGCAGTACTTC. Translated: CANSLGQARVGYEQYF.

The chain employs TRBV2 and TRBJ1-1, with D hard to call. CDR3 length: 10 amino acids. Germline CDR1 is SNHLY and CDR2 is FYNNEI. The V gene lost 10 bases and the J gene lost 7 bases, with 10 bases spanning the gap. CDR3 coding DNA: TGTGCCATCGACGGGGTTGAAGCTTTCTTT. Translation: CAIDGVEAFF.

The chain employs TRBV5-1 and TRBJ2-1, with D possibly TRBD2 on 6 matching bases. Deletions cut 0 bases from V and 15 bases from J, with 13 bases between. CDR1 and CDR2 (germline): SGHRS, YFSETQ. The length of the CDR3 is 12 residues. CDR3 sequence reads: CASSLDSGGGFF. The CDR3 DNA sequence: TGCGCCAGCAGCTTGGATTCCGGGGGAGGGTTCTTC.

This clone was observed a handful of times. V gene TRBV19 combines with J gene TRBJ1-5; D not resolved. Germline-derived CDR1 and CDR2 are LNHDA and SQIVND (reference sequence). The CDR3 sequence is 12 residues long. The V end lost 3 bases, the J end lost 5 bases, and 5 bases lay between the germline ends. CDR3 sequence: CASSIGDQPQHF. In nucleotides, the CDR3 is TGTGCCAGTAGTATCGGTGATCAGCCCCAGCATTTT.

V usage is TRBV28 and J usage is TRBJ2-6; 11 positions match TRBD2. Trimming at V came to 7 bases and at J to 0 bases, leaving 5 bases not matched to a gene. Germline CDR1 is MDHEN and CDR2 is SYDVKM. The CDR3 spans 17 residues. The CDR3 DNA reads TGTGCCAGCACCCCGCTAGCGGGGGGCTCTGGGGCCAACGTCCTGACTTTC. Amino acid sequence: CASTPLAGGSGANVLTF. Together with reference TRBV28 and TRBJ2-6, the CDR3 gives the full variable domain: DVKVTQSSRYLVKRTGEKVFLECVQDMDHENMFWYRQDPGLGLRLIYFSYDVKMKEKGDIPEGYSVSREKKERFSLILESASTNQTSMYLCASTPLAGGSGANVLTFGAGSRLTVL.

This clone was counted a single time. The chain joins TRBV25-1 to TRBJ1-3; D gene unclear. Germline assignment: CDR1 MGHDK and CDR2 SYGVNS. The CDR3 is 16 amino acids. Trimming pared 5 bases from V and 0 bases from J, leaving 14 bases between. The DNA of the CDR3 is TGTGCCAGCAGTAATGGGGTTGGAGGCTCTGGAAACACCATATATTTT. Translating gives CASSNGVGGSGNTIYF.

The chain has TRBV10-3 and TRBJ2-7; D unresolved. The V end was cut by 10 bases, the J end by 0 bases, with 10 bases between. CDR3 length equals 12 residues. Germline V gene data show CDR1 as ENHRY and CDR2 as SYGVKD. CDR3 sequence (DNA): TGTGCCACCGCGGAGAGCTCCTACGAGCAGTACTTC. This translates into CATAESSYEQYF.

This sequence joins TRBV5-4 and TRBJ2-7; 11 bases align to TRBD2. Germline CDR1 SGHNT, CDR2 YYREEE (reference sequence). There are 15 residues in the CDR3. The junction had 8 bases not matched to a gene; V was cut back by 5 bases and J by 4 bases. CDR3 in DNA: TGTGCCAGCAGTTCCCCGGGACTAGCGGAATACGAGCAGTACTTC. As protein: CASSSPGLAEYEQYF.

V usage is TRBV30 and J usage is TRBJ2-7, with 12 bases matching TRBD2. The germline CDR1 and CDR2 sequences are GTSNPN and SVGIG (reference sequence). The CDR3 is made up of 19 amino acids. J lost 4 bases, V lost 2 bases, and 18 bases had no gene match. The CDR3 region is CAWSPRKGGGLAGPYEQYF. DNA for the CDR3: TGTGCCTGGAGTCCCCGGAAGGGCGGCGGACTAGCGGGACCTTACGAGCAGTACTTC.

V gene TRBV5-6 combines with J gene TRBJ1-1; perhaps TRBD1 as D (6 bases). The CDR3 covers 14 residues. CDR1 and CDR2 from the germline V gene are SGHDT and YYEEEE. Trimming removed 4 bases at V and 4 bases at J, with 14 bases between. CDR3: CASSDLRGITEAFF. For the CDR3, the DNA is TGTGCCAGCAGCGATTTAAGGGGGATCACTGAAGCTTTCTTT. Based on the CDR3 plus reference TRBV5-6 and TRBJ1-1, the full variable domain is DAGVTQSPTHLIKTRGQQVTLRCSPKSGHDTVSWYQQALGQGPQFIFQYYEEEERQRGNFPDRFSGHQFPNYSSELNVNALLLGDSALYLCASSDLRGITEAFFGQGTRLTVV.

As for this clone: Additional DNA sequences in this sample encode the identical CDR3. The chain carries TRBV30 and TRBJ1-5; 9 bases are a match to TRBD1. The germline gives CDR1 GTSNPN, CDR2 SVGIG (reference sequence). The V segment lost 1 base and the J segment 2 bases; nucleotides outside the gene matches: 0. The CDR3 runs 14 residues. CDR3 in amino acids: CAWSGTGGNQPQHF. Written as DNA, the CDR3 is TGTGCCTGGAGTGGGACAGGGGGCAATCAGCCCCAGCATTTT.

This chain uses TRBV27 with TRBJ2-7; 10 bases are shared with TRBD2. This CDR3 has 16 amino acids. V dropped 5 bases and J dropped 0; count of bases not matched to a gene: 7. Per germline, CDR1 MNHEY and CDR2 SMNVEV (reference sequence). The chain's CDR3 is CASSPLAGENSYEQYF. In DNA, the CDR3 is TGTGCCAGCAGTCCTCTAGCGGGGGAAAACTCCTACGAGCAGTACTTC.

This sequence joins TRBV6-1 and TRBJ1-2, with 8 bases fitting TRBD1. V dropped 3 bases and J dropped 7; count of bases not matched to a gene: 4. The CDR3 extends over 13 amino acids. The germline V gene has CDR1 MNHNS and CDR2 SASEGT. CDR3 in amino acids: CASSETGEGGYTF. The DNA for the CDR3 is TGTGCCAGCAGTGAGACAGGGGAGGGTGGCTACACCTTC.

With respect to this clone: One end of the junction is discordant with germline, which a read error may explain. V gene TRBV6-4 combines with J gene TRBJ2-6, with a possible D match to TRBD1 (5 bases). The CDR3 has 14 residues. CDR1 and CDR2 from the germline V gene are MRHNA and SNTAGT. CDR3 coding DNA: TGTGCCAGCAGTGAAAGCTCTGGGGCCAACGGCCTGACTTTC. This translates into CASSESSGANGLTF.

The chain recombines TRBV7-2 with TRBJ2-2, with 8 bases identical to TRBD2. V was clipped by 5 bases and J by 4 bases; unmatched bases: 12. CDR3 length equals 17 residues. The germline CDR1 and CDR2 sequences are SGHTA and FQGNSA. The CDR3 is CASSPRRVAGLTGELFF. DNA for the CDR3: TGTGCCAGCAGCCCTCGAAGGGTAGCGGGGCTCACCGGGGAGCTGTTTTTT.

This sequence joins TRBV21-1 and TRBJ2-1; TRBD2 is the table's D call and was not checked against the DNA. TRBV21-1 is a listed pseudogene. The CDR3 loop spans 15 amino acids. The CDR3, as DNA: TGTGCCAGCAGCAAAGAGGCGGGGACCTACAATGAGCAGTTCTTC. Protein: CASSKEAGTYNEQFF.

The rearrangement uses TRBV6-5 and TRBJ1-2, with D perhaps matching TRBD1 (6 bases). The V gene lost 6 bases and the J gene lost 3 bases, with 14 bases spanning the gap. Germline V gene lookup returns CDR1 MNHEY and CDR2 SVGAGI. The CDR3 consists of 14 residues. The DNA of the CDR3 is TGTGCCAGCAGACCAATCTACAGGGACTATGGCTACACCTTC. Amino acids: CASRPIYRDYGYTF.

This rearrangement joins TRBV11-2 to TRBJ2-1; 7 positions match TRBD2. Germline V gene lookup returns CDR1 SGHAT and CDR2 FQNNGV. The CDR3 length is 16 residues. V shed 5 bases, J shed 0 bases, and the junction held 7 bases outside the gene matches. The DNA for the CDR3 is TGTGCCAGCAGCCCTGGGGGACTAAGCTCCTACAATGAGCAGTTCTTC. It is translated as CASSPGGLSSYNEQFF.

This chain joins TRBV7-6 and TRBJ1-5, with a weak D call TRBD1 (5 bases). Germline values: CDR1 SGHVS, CDR2 FNYEAQ. The V end lost 2 bases, the J end lost 5 bases, and 13 bases lay between the germline ends. The length of the CDR3 is 15 residues. In DNA form, the CDR3 reads TGTGCCAGCAGCTTATCAGGCAGGGCGGATCAGCCCCAGCATTTT. This codes for CASSLSGRADQPQHF.